This T cell receptor (beta chain) originates from a study of cytomegalovirus exposure and HLA in healthy donors (dated by TCRdb to about 2017). General notes on the study: In an earlier analysis of several hundred of the donors, less than 350 Gb of sequence data and about 110 million unique TCR beta sequences from 180 million or so T cells were reported. Around 300 gigabases of sequencing data and approximately 85 million unique TCR sequences were included in an early release covering roughly 700 HLA-typed donors. Because of strong linkage in the cohort, a handful of DR-DQ haplotypes were treated as single units for association and clustering. Among some 410 genotyped donors of the cohort, an average of around 240,000 unique TCR beta nucleotide sequences were sequenced per donor, roughly a sixth of them non-productive. The T cell repertoires of some 670 subjects were profiled by immunosequencing and related to cytomegalovirus serostatus. All discovery cohort repertoires had been generated using a single sequencing platform. Rather than using new phenotypic data, the later analysis identified candidate immune exposures from TCR beta sequences and from how often those sequences occurred across donors. Donor age, sex, ethnicity and CMV serostatus were compiled alongside the repertoire data. A later genetic analysis used genome-wide SNP genotypes for about 65% of the 666 donors, treating that subset as a discovery cohort. Along with the approximately 700-subject first cohort, a separate validation cohort of over 90 different subjects was used. HLA typing covered class I and class II loci at four-digit resolution. Typing coverage differed by locus: A, B, C, DRB1 and DQB1 were typed in roughly 629-630 donors, DQA1 in about 510, DPA1 in approximately 610, and DPB1 in 450 to 480. The study aimed to test whether cataloging public T cell receptors could reveal signatures of past pathogen exposure. To study patterns of TCR occurrence, a later analysis re-analyzed previously published TCR beta repertoires from hundreds of donors and added high-resolution HLA genotyping. The genetic ancestry cluster associated with self-reported Caucasian donors included around 76% of the 398 genotyped donors. An earlier analysis of 587 of the donors used high-throughput TCR beta sequencing to judge whether each TCR beta V gene segment behaved as functional or pseudogenic. The study combined high-throughput TCR immunosequencing, statistical association of individual TCRs with disease status, and machine learning to predict cytomegalovirus infection status.

With regard to this clone: Its antigen remains undetermined. Base quality data are lacking; no much larger clone is found one base away.

Library preparation used the immunoSEQ multiplex PCR assay. The multiplex PCR relied on a mix of 60 forward primers for TCR Vbeta segments and 13 reverse primers for TCR Jbeta segments. Amplification of the CDR3 region of rearranged TCR beta genes was performed with a multiplex PCR assay on genomic DNA. Amplified TCR beta libraries were sequenced as 87-base-pair reads on the Illumina HiSeq System. As for the original processing: Across the 670 or so repertoires, a later analysis counted some 81 million unique TCR beta chains, around 11 million of which were shared by at least two donors. To remove PCR and sequencing errors, raw reads were error-corrected and collapsed into unique sequences using a nearest-neighbor algorithm that merged closely related sequences. To assign V, D and J gene segments, CDR3 sequences were aligned to IMGT reference sequences. For a sequence to be retained, a match of at least six nucleotides to both a V gene segment and a J gene segment was required. A rearrangement was called productive if the CDR3 had no stop codons and remained in frame with V and J, and every other rearrangement was called non-productive. CDR3 was defined according to IMGT convention as the region running from the second conserved V-encoded cysteine to the conserved J-encoded phenylalanine. In an earlier analysis of more than 550 of the donors, sequences lacking an unambiguous match to a single V gene segment were excluded. An earlier analysis of some 500 of the donors classified V segments as functional when productive rearrangements were above 56.7% and as segregating when the standard deviation between donors was above 5%. A statistical classification framework was built to diagnose cytomegalovirus status from the catalog of TCR beta chain sequences. V and J gene assignment, in a later analysis, came from comparing TCR nucleotide sequences with IMGT/GENE-DB human TR gene sequences. The TCRdist pipeline was used in a later analysis to assign CDR3 sequences and most-parsimonious VDJ recombination scenarios. In a later analysis, each TCR beta chain was defined by its CDR3 amino acid sequence together with its V-gene family, and reads lacking a unique V-gene family were excluded. To address suspected cross-contamination and a sequencing artifact, a later analysis removed approximately 600 highly shared, low-generation-probability nucleotide sequences. A later analysis calculated a clonal expansion index for each public chain from normalized within-repertoire ranks of inferred template counts. In a later analysis, generation probabilities were computed using a VDJ recombination model fitted to out-of-frame rearrangements, and the results were checked against IGoR. A later analysis scored TCR-TCR, TCR-HLA and TCR-CMV co-occurrence with hypergeometric tests, applying a repertoire-size bias correction to TCR pairs. False discovery rates were estimated in a later analysis by permuting HLA or CMV assignments 20 times. In a later analysis, co-occurring TCRs were grouped using DBSCAN, and TCRdist sequence similarity was added for clustering within HLA-allele-positive subsets. Co-occurrence clustering excluded repertoires with fewer than 30,000 or more than 120,000 public chains, plus five with anomalous nucleotide sharing. The clones in this table, taken by TCRdb from immuneACCESS, are in-frame only. Not every clone is retained; where verified, under half of the shortfall comes from an unresolved V gene, and the cause of the rest is unknown. The V and J calls and the clone size are those of that table, but D and trimming were determined from the DNA. A total of fewer than 250,000 clones appear in this sample, approximately 77% of them only once. 3.4% of the sample is taken by the ten largest.

The cohort was made up of approximately 670 healthy bone marrow donors. Cohort members were all nominally healthy when sampled, although unrecorded immune exposures were likely present. The donor tested CMV seropositive and was one of the 289 seropositive cohort members. Every donor gave a peripheral blood sample, and the peripheral blood mononuclear cells from that sample were used for TCR beta sequencing. Genomic DNA extraction from the blood cell samples was performed with the Qiagen DNeasy Blood Extraction Kit. Results the study describes overall, beyond this receptor: According to a later genetic analysis, donors in an Asian-associated ancestry cluster had fewer N-insertions in productive TCRs than the approximately 630-donor mean. Some IMGT-functional V segments, including TRBV6-2 and TRBV6-3, could not be told apart with the 87-base-pair reads, so those segments were excluded. Most TCR sequences were seen in very few donors, while some public TCRs were found in many individuals. In an earlier analysis of fewer than 750 of the donors, most TCR beta V segments were observed in productive rearrangements about 87% or about 30% of the time, broadly matching IMGT annotations. Presence/absence analyses assumed roughly uniform sequencing depth across donors, an assumption that may not hold. The cohort was sequenced for TCR beta chains only, and without alpha or paired-chain data the features that could be detected were limited. In a later analysis, most CMV-associated TCR beta chains were found to appear HLA-restricted, with HLA associations seemingly driven largely by CMV exposure. Correlated functional status among segregating V segments might be attributable to linkage disequilibrium, but an unknown experimental factor could not be ruled out. Because counts were too low, about 15 rarely observed V segments, including chromosome 9 orphons, were left out of the earlier analysis of roughly 600 of the donors. A later analysis reported that several top co-occurrence clusters appeared linked to parvovirus B19, influenza, CMV and Epstein-Barr virus. Assigning TCR associations to individual alleles was difficult when HLA alleles, especially DR and DQ, strongly co-occurred. For the cohort, immune exposure information was limited to CMV serostatus. The classifier was reported to diagnose cytomegalovirus status with high specificity and sensitivity in both the original and validation cohorts. An association between a missense DCLRE1C variant and V-gene and J-gene trimming of TCR beta chains was found in a later genetic analysis and replicated in an independent cohort. According to a later analysis, TCR association rates differed among HLA loci, with DRB1 alleles showing the most associated TCRs and HLA-C alleles showing the fewest. A few of the identified cytomegalovirus-associated TCR beta chains were confirmed in vitro to be specific for cytomegalovirus antigens. In a later analysis, HLA-associated TCR beta chains showed more clonal expansion and lower generation probabilities than non-associated chains that were equally common. The sequencing pipeline was judged likely to have produced a cluster of highly shared sequence variants as a technical artifact. Specific HLA alleles were associated with 15,000 to 20,000 TCR beta sequences at a false discovery rate of 0.05 in a later analysis. The authors suggested that the approach could potentially be generalized to other disease states and immunological phenotypes. The study gave a list of 150 to 200 TCR beta chains associated with cytomegalovirus. Because HLA typing was missing for some donors at each locus, association tests included only the typed subset. A further reported finding was that TCR beta sequences accurately predicted the HLA-A and HLA-B alleles for most subjects in the first cohort.

V is reduced by 4 bases and J by 0 bases, leaving a spacing of 10 bases between them. Including the terminal cysteine and phenylalanine, the CDR3 comprises 16 residues. Only the CDR3 part of the read is kept: 48 bases, read in frame from the first base. CDR1 is given as WSHSY and CDR2 as SAAADI, both from the germline V gene. The chain joins TRBV10-2 to TRBJ1-6; tentative D gene TRBD1, with 5 bases matching. The sequenced sample was PBMCs. The sequence derives from a man aged 40-50 years in good health and CMV-seropositive. The DNA is as follows: TGCGCCAGCAGTGGGGAGGGGAGCTCCTATAATTCACCCCTCCACTTT. This sequence encodes CASSGEGSSYNSPLHF.